These T cell receptor beta chains were read from a single sample in a study of cytomegalovirus exposure and HLA in healthy donors. Here immunoSEQ multiplex PCR was the method, and the copy in TCRdb shows in-frame clones only, minus some. The repertoire includes 200,000 or so clones, 75% to 85% of them detected once, and around 6.3% sits in the top ten. The source material was PBMCs. These receptors were obtained from a woman aged 45-65 years in good health and CMV-seropositive. CDR3s include the opening cysteine and the closing phenylalanine or tryptophan. Fields, in order: V gene, D gene, clone size, J gene, CDR3 protein, CDR3 DNA. D genes are given only for firm matches. A clone size is listed for some rows: how often the clone was seen (once, few, many), or a class if it is expanded.

>TRBV5-1|NA|NA|TRBJ2-7
CASSSAYEQYF
TGCGCCAGCAGCTCCGCCTACGAGCAGTACTTC
>TRBV19|TRBD1|NA|TRBJ1-2
CASSITPGGNGYTF
TGTGCCAGTAGTATAACTCCAGGGGGCAATGGCTACACCTTC
>TRBV5-4|TRBD1|NA|TRBJ1-2
CASSSNGGQGAHGYTF
TGTGCCAGCAGCTCGAACGGGGGACAGGGGGCCCATGGCTACACCTTC
>TRBV15|NA|NA|TRBJ1-4
CATTPGATERNEKLFF
TGTGCCACCACCCCCGGCGCTACTGAGAGGAATGAAAAACTGTTTTTT
>TRBV25-1|NA|few|TRBJ2-3
CASSPPDGGTDTQYF
TGTGCCAGCAGTCCCCCGGATGGAGGCACAGATACGCAGTATTTT
>TRBV7-2|TRBD1|NA|TRBJ2-7
CASSPGAGGWYEQYF
TGTGCCAGCAGCCCAGGGGCAGGGGGCTGGTACGAGCAGTACTTC
>TRBV19|NA|NA|TRBJ2-2
CASSGALGTGELFF
TGTGCCAGTAGTGGGGCCCTGGGCACCGGGGAGCTGTTTTTT
>TRBV7-2|NA|few|TRBJ1-1
CASSLQGWANTEAFF
TGTGCCAGCAGCTTACAGGGGTGGGCGAACACTGAAGCTTTCTTT
>TRBV2|NA|once|TRBJ2-7
CASSERDYEQYF
TGTGCCAGCAGTGAGAGAGACTACGAGCAGTACTTC
>TRBV7-2|NA|NA|TRBJ2-6
CASSSQVLGPSAGANVLTF
TGTGCCAGCAGCTCCCAGGTTTTAGGGCCTAGCGCTGGGGCCAACGTCCTGACTTTC
>TRBV7-3|NA|NA|TRBJ1-1
CASSLSGRGGNTEAFF
TGTGCCAGCAGCTTAAGTGGAAGAGGAGGTAACACTGAAGCTTTCTTT
>TRBV19|TRBD1|NA|TRBJ2-5
CASSIDLIQGRETQYF
TGTGCCAGTAGTATAGACCTCATACAGGGGCGGGAGACCCAGTACTTC
>TRBV25-1|NA|NA|TRBJ2-7
CASSASRYEQYF
TGTGCCAGCAGTGCTTCTAGGTACGAGCAGTACTTC
>TRBV2|TRBD2|NA|TRBJ2-5
CASTLAGGVETQYF
TGTGCCAGCACCCTAGCGGGAGGTGTAGAGACCCAGTACTTC
>TRBV14|TRBD1|NA|TRBJ1-6
CASSQGASTGAYNSPLHF
TGTGCCAGCAGCCAAGGCGCCTCAACAGGGGCCTATAATTCACCCCTCCACTTT
>TRBV14|NA|NA|TRBJ2-2
CASSQEIGVTGELFF
TGTGCCAGCAGCCAAGAGATCGGTGTAACCGGGGAGCTGTTTTTT
>TRBV6-1|NA|NA|TRBJ2-3
CASSEGASTDTQYF
TGTGCCAGCAGTGAGGGGGCTAGCACAGATACGCAGTATTTT
>TRBV11-2|TRBD1|NA|TRBJ2-4
CASSLRDSGHIQYF
TGTGCCAGCAGCTTACGGGACAGTGGACACATTCAGTACTTC
>TRBV21-1|NA|NA|TRBJ2-1
CASSKAGQDNEQFF
TGTGCCAGCAGCAAAGCCGGACAGGACAATGAGCAGTTCTTC
>TRBV18|NA|few|TRBJ1-5
CASSPESVNQPQHF
TGTGCCAGCTCACCGGAGAGCGTAAATCAGCCCCAGCATTTT
>TRBV2|NA|once|TRBJ2-5
CATLGALAETQYF
TGTGCCACCTTGGGGGCCCTGGCCGAGACCCAGTACTTC
>TRBV7-2|NA|once|TRBJ2-3
CASSRAGGAGTDTQYF
TGTGCCAGCAGCCGCGCTGGGGGCGCCGGCACAGATACGCAGTATTTT
>TRBV5-5|TRBD2|NA|TRBJ2-7
CASSIPGLATYEQYF
TGTGCCAGCAGTATTCCGGGACTAGCGACCTACGAGCAGTACTTC
>TRBV2|NA|NA|TRBJ2-7
CASTRSDVEGAGEQYF
TGTGCCAGCACGCGGTCCGACGTAGAGGGGGCGGGGGAGCAGTACTTC
>TRBV5-1|TRBD2|NA|TRBJ2-5
CASSLTSGRVQETQYF
TGCGCCAGCAGCCTGACTAGCGGGAGGGTGCAGGAGACCCAGTACTTC
>TRBV11-3|TRBD2|NA|TRBJ2-1
CASSSAGGAYNEQFF
TGTGCCAGCAGCTCAGCGGGGGGGGCCTACAATGAGCAGTTCTTC
>TRBV15|NA|NA|TRBJ1-2
CATSRVDKGGYGYTF
TGTGCCACCAGCAGAGTAGATAAGGGAGGGTATGGCTACACCTTC
>TRBV6-6|TRBD1|NA|TRBJ2-5
CASSGGQGGETQYF
TGTGCCAGCAGTGGGGGACAGGGAGGGGAGACCCAGTACTTC
>TRBV4-1|TRBD1|NA|TRBJ2-7
CASSLGQGSSYEQYF
TGCGCCAGCAGCCTGGGACAGGGGTCCTCCTACGAGCAGTACTTC
>TRBV19|NA|NA|TRBJ1-3
CASSSQIGDTIYF
TGTGCCAGTAGTAGTCAAATAGGGGACACCATATATTTT
>TRBV7-9|TRBD1|NA|TRBJ2-4
CASSPKLGQGGNIQYF
TGTGCCAGCAGCCCGAAGTTGGGACAGGGAGGAAACATTCAGTACTTC
>TRBV6-1|TRBD2|NA|TRBJ2-7
CASSVGMTSGSYEQYF
TGTGCCAGCAGTGTGGGAATGACTAGCGGGAGTTACGAGCAGTACTTC
>TRBV5-4|TRBD2|NA|TRBJ2-3
CASSFGASGGVTDTQYF
TGTGCCAGCAGCTTTGGTGCTAGCGGGGGGGTCACAGATACGCAGTATTTT
>TRBV4-1|NA|NA|TRBJ1-6
CASSSVPHRSPLHF
TGCGCCAGCAGCTCGGTGCCGCACAGGTCACCCCTCCACTTT
>TRBV28|TRBD1|NA|TRBJ2-7
CASSPPGTGGEQYF
TGTGCCAGCAGTCCCCCCGGGACAGGGGGCGAGCAGTACTTC
>TRBV15|NA|NA|TRBJ2-1
CATSRDHYEQFF
TGTGCCACCAGCAGAGATCACTATGAGCAGTTCTTC
>TRBV19|TRBD1|NA|TRBJ1-5
CASSRDRGGGQPQHF
TGTGCCAGTAGTAGGGACAGGGGCGGAGGTCAGCCCCAGCATTTT
>TRBV18|NA|few|TRBJ1-2
CASSPTGGADYGYTF
TGTGCCAGCTCACCAACTGGAGGGGCCGACTATGGCTACACCTTC
>TRBV5-1|NA|NA|TRBJ2-1
CASSPAGGNYNEQFF
TGCGCCAGCAGCCCCGCCGGGGGTAATTACAATGAGCAGTTCTTC
>TRBV5-4|NA|many|TRBJ2-1
CASSLRTGSYNEQFF
TGTGCCAGCAGCTTGAGAACAGGGTCCTACAATGAGCAGTTCTTC
>TRBV19|TRBD1|NA|TRBJ1-1
CASSADRKGWTEAFF
TGTGCCAGTAGTGCGGACAGGAAGGGTTGGACTGAAGCTTTCTTT
>TRBV4-3|TRBD1|NA|TRBJ2-3
CASSQGQGLDTQYF
TGCGCCAGCAGCCAAGGACAGGGCCTAGATACGCAGTATTTT
>TRBV7-2|NA|NA|TRBJ2-1
CASTRTGGESYNEQFF
TGTGCCAGCACCCGCACCGGGGGAGAGTCCTACAATGAGCAGTTCTTC
>TRBV5-6|TRBD2|once|TRBJ2-3
CASSLAVGGRPISPQYF
TGTGCCAGCAGCTTGGCGGTTGGCGGGAGGCCCATCTCCCCGCAGTATTTT
>TRBV6-6|TRBD1|few|TRBJ2-7
CASSFLDRVNEQYF
TGTGCCAGCAGTTTTCTGGACAGGGTAAACGAGCAGTACTTC
>TRBV4-1|NA|NA|TRBJ2-7
CASSQRRGAGGEQYF
TGCGCCAGCAGCCAACGCCGGGGGGCCGGAGGGGAGCAGTACTTC
>TRBV6-5|TRBD2|NA|TRBJ2-5
CASSYSSGGVQETQYF
TGTGCCAGCAGTTACTCGAGCGGGGGGGTACAAGAGACCCAGTACTTC
>TRBV7-9|TRBD1|few|TRBJ2-1
CSSSLPGQGGNEQFF
TGTTCCAGCAGCCTACCGGGACAGGGAGGCAATGAGCAGTTCTTC
>TRBV19|TRBD1|NA|TRBJ1-2
CASSIEGQGNYGYTF
TGTGCCAGTAGTATAGAGGGACAGGGGAACTATGGCTACACCTTC
>TRBV19|TRBD1|NA|TRBJ2-3
CASSPQGWGDTQYF
TGTGCCAGTAGTCCACAGGGGTGGGGGGATACGCAGTATTTT
>TRBV18|NA|NA|TRBJ2-7
CASSPQRGSYEQYF
TGTGCCAGCTCACCACAGCGTGGGTCCTACGAGCAGTACTTC
>TRBV10-3|TRBD1|NA|TRBJ1-1
CAINAGTENTEAFF
TGTGCCATCAATGCCGGGACAGAGAACACTGAAGCTTTCTTT
>TRBV4-2|TRBD2|NA|TRBJ2-1
CASSLGLWRGGNEQFF
TGTGCCAGCAGCCTCGGGCTCTGGCGGGGGGGCAATGAGCAGTTCTTC
>TRBV21-1|NA|NA|TRBJ1-3
CASSYIDSGNTIYF
TGTGCCAGCAGCTATATAGACTCTGGAAACACCATATATTTT
>TRBV29-1|NA|NA|TRBJ2-1
CSVGRTFSYNEQFF
TGCAGCGTGGGCCGGACTTTCTCCTACAATGAGCAGTTCTTC